This is a list of T cell receptor beta chains from one sample in a study of blood T cell repertoires in COVID-19. Sequencing used immunoSEQ multiplex PCR; TCRdb keeps in-frame clones, though not all of them. The table shows about 320,000 clones, with 85% to 90% occurring only once. Sequences were obtained from PBMCs or T cells enriched from blood (not recorded which). The receptors were gathered from a woman between 18 and 30 years old who had recovered from COVID-19. CDR3s include the opening cysteine and the closing phenylalanine or tryptophan. A D gene is named only where the DNA matches it firmly. Not all rows give a size; the values are once, few, many and, for expanded clones, a class.

>-|-|TRBV18|TRBJ1-1
TGTGCCAGCTCTTCCCCCCTAACTGAAGCTTTCTTT
CASSSPLTEAFF
>-|-|TRBV30|TRBJ1-3
TGTGCCTGGAGTTTCAGGTGGCGCGGAGGTTGGAACACCATATATTTT
CAWSFRWRGGWNTIYF
>-|-|TRBV6-5|TRBJ2-7
TGTGCCAGCAGTTACTCGGGCAGCTTAGCCTACGAGCAGTACTTC
CASSYSGSLAYEQYF
>few|TRBD1|TRBV5-4|TRBJ2-1
TGTGCCAGCAGCTTGAAGACAGGGACAAATGAGCAGTTCTTC
CASSLKTGTNEQFF
>-|TRBD1|TRBV2|TRBJ2-7
TGTGCCAGCACCTGGACAGGGGGCGAGGACGAGCAGTACTTC
CASTWTGGEDEQYF
>-|-|TRBV7-8|TRBJ2-1
TGTGCCAGCAGCGGGGGCCGGGGATTTTACAATGAGCAGTTCTTC
CASSGGRGFYNEQFF
>-|TRBD1|TRBV27|TRBJ1-1
TGTGCCAGCAGTCTCTCACCCTTACAGGGGGGGTTTTTCACTGAAGCTTTCTTT
CASSLSPLQGGFFTEAFF
>-|-|TRBV5-6|TRBJ1-1
TGTGCCAGCAGCTTGGACGCCAGGAGGAGCACTGAAGCTTTCTTT
CASSLDARRSTEAFF
>-|TRBD1|TRBV28|TRBJ2-7
TGTGCCAGCAAAGGACAGGGTACGCCCTACGAGCAGTACTTC
CASKGQGTPYEQYF
>once|-|TRBV12-1|TRBJ2-3
TGTGCCAGCAGGCTCGGGACTAGCGGGATCCCCGGAGATACGCAGTATTTT
CASRLGTSGIPGDTQYF
>-|-|TRBV3-1/TRBV3-2|TRBJ2-2
TGTGCCAGCAGCCACCGGGTCAACACCGGGGAGCTGTTTTTT
CASSHRVNTGELFF
>-|TRBD1|TRBV11-2|TRBJ1-6
TGTGCCAGCAGCACCCGACAGGGGGATTTTTCACCCCTCCACTTT
CASSTRQGDFSPLHF
>once|TRBD1|TRBV28|TRBJ1-2
TGTGCCAGCAGTTCGGGACAGGGGGCTAGGTATGGCTACACCTTC
CASSSGQGARYGYTF
>-|-|TRBV7-6|TRBJ2-2
TGTGCCAGCCGTTTTGTTACCGGGGAGCTGTTTTTT
CASRFVTGELFF
>-|TRBD1|TRBV19|TRBJ1-4
TGTGCCAGTAGGAACAGGGGAGGTGGTGAAAAACTGTTTTTT
CASRNRGGGEKLFF
>-|TRBD2|TRBV5-1|TRBJ2-7
TGCGCCAGCACAAGGACTAGCGGCTTAAATACCAACCATTACGAGCAGTACTTC
CASTRTSGLNTNHYEQYF
>few|TRBD2|TRBV29-1|TRBJ2-2
TGCAGCGTCCCAGGCGCTAATAGCGGGAGGGGGACCGGGGAGCTGTTTTTT
CSVPGANSGRGTGELFF